The following is a T cell receptor beta chain sequence with its context. This sample stems from a study of blood T cell repertoires in COVID-19. Study background: Collection of acute and convalescent COVID-19 samples took place in the United States, Italy and Spain. T cells, B-cell-depleted T cells, or PBMCs provided the cDNA or gDNA that served as material.

In the original analysis: Amplification of reference gene primers provided the estimated nucleated cell counts. Profiling relied on immunoSEQ multiplex PCR, and the TCRdb table lists in-frame clones only, not all of them. V and J calls and clone size are given by that table; D and trimming were obtained from the DNA. The profile shows 450,000 to 500,000 clones, 80% to 90% of them singletons. The CDR3 runs 15 residues. V gave up 1 base and J gave up 7 bases, with 13 bases separating them. Germline V gene data show CDR1 as MGHDK and CDR2 as SYGVNS. The sequenced sample consisted of peripheral blood. The receptor was derived from a human donor in a cohort sampled during active COVID-19. The chain couples TRBV25-1 to TRBJ1-4, with D possibly TRBD1 on 5 matching bases. DNA for the CDR3: TGTGCCAGCAGTGAATTCGAGACAGTCTCTGAAAAACTGTTTTTT. Protein: CASSEFETVSEKLFF.